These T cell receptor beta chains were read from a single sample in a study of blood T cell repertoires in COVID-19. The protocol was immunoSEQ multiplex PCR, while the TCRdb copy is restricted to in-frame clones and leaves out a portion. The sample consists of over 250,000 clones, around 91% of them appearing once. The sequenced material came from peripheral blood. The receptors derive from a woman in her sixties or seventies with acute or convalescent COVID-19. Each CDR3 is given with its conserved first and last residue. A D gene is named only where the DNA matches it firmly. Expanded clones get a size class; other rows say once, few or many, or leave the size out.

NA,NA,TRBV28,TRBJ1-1,CASTRGFGVTTEAFF,TGTGCCAGCACACGGGGGTTCGGGGTAACCACTGAAGCTTTCTTT
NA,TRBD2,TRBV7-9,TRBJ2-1,CASSFGSGRGSYNEQFF,TGTGCCAGCAGCTTTGGGAGCGGGAGGGGGTCCTACAATGAGCAGTTCTTC
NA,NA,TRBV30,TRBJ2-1,CACFKGRPQGQFF,TGTGCCTGCTTTAAGGGCAGACCCCAGGGGCAGTTCTTC
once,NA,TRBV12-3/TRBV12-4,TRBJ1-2,CASSFNPPYGYTF,TGTGCCAGCAGTTTTAATCCTCCCTATGGCTACACCTTC
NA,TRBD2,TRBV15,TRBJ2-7,CATSPGSGSSYEQYF,TGTGCCACCAGCCCCGGAAGCGGGAGCTCCTACGAGCAGTACTTC
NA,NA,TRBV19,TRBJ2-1,CASSKGWDEQFF,TGTGCCAGTAGTAAGGGGTGGGATGAGCAGTTCTTC
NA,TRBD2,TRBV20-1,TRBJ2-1,CSASGWEGYNEQFF,TGCAGTGCTAGTGGGTGGGAGGGCTACAATGAGCAGTTCTTC
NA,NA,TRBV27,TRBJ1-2,CASSFRARGYTF,TGTGCCAGCAGTTTCAGGGCCCGCGGCTACACCTTC
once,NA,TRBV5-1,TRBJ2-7,CASSRWDTSYEQYF,TGCGCCAGCAGCAGATGGGACACCTCCTACGAGCAGTACTTC
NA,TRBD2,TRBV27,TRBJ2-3,CASIGGRALDTQYF,TGTGCCAGCATTGGCGGGAGGGCCCTAGATACGCAGTATTTT
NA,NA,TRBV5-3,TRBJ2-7,CARSLLALHEQYF,TGTGCCAGAAGCTTACTAGCATTGCACGAGCAGTACTTC
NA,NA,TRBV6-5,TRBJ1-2,CASSYSRNYGYTF,TGTGCCAGCAGTTACTCGCGAAACTATGGCTACACCTTC
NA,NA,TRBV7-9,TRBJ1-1,CASQWNTEAFF,TGTGCCAGCCAATGGAACACTGAAGCTTTCTTT
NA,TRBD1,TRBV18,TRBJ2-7,CASSPGQGAYEQYF,TGTGCCAGCTCACCCGGACAGGGGGCCTACGAGCAGTACTTC
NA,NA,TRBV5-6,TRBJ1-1,CASSFSPAGNTEAFF,TGTGCCAGCAGCTTCTCTCCGGCGGGCAACACTGAAGCTTTCTTT
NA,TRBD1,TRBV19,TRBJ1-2,CASSAERQGPNYGYTF,TGTGCCAGTAGTGCCGAACGACAGGGGCCTAACTATGGCTACACCTTC
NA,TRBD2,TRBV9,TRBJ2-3,CASSAGQAGKHTDTQYF,TGTGCCAGCAGTGCCGGACAAGCGGGGAAACACACAGATACGCAGTATTTT
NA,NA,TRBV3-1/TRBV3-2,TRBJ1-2,CASSRGDHAGGYTF,TGTGCCAGCAGCCGTGGGGACCACGCGGGGGGCTACACCTTC
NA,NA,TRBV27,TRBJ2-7,CASSWGVDYEQYF,TGTGCCAGCAGTTGGGGGGTAGACTACGAGCAGTACTTC
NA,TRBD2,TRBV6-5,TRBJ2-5,CASSLSGGQETQYF,TGTGCCAGCAGCCTTAGCGGGGGCCAAGAGACCCAGTACTTC
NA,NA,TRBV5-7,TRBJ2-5,CASSLDSGETQYF,TGTGCCAGCAGCTTGGATAGCGGAGAGACCCAGTACTTC
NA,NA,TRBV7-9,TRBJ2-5,CASSDDGLNVWETQYF,TGTGCCAGCAGCGACGACGGACTGAACGTTTGGGAGACCCAGTACTTC
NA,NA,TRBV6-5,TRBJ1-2,CASRHTNYGYTF,TGTGCCAGCAGACATACGAACTATGGCTACACCTTC
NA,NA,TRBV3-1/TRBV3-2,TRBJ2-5,CASSQQEETQYF,TGTGCCAGCAGCCAGCAGGAAGAGACCCAGTACTTC
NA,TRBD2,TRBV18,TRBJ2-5,CASSPASGVQETQYF,TGTGCCAGCTCACCAGCTAGCGGGGTCCAAGAGACCCAGTACTTC
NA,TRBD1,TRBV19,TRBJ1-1,CASKRGQGAISTEAFF,TGTGCCAGTAAAAGGGGACAGGGGGCGATTTCCACTGAAGCTTTCTTT
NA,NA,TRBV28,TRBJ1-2,CASSQEQIFYGYTF,TGTGCCAGCAGCCAAGAACAGATTTTCTATGGCTACACCTTC
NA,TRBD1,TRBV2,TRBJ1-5,CASTDGQGNQPQHF,TGTGCCAGCACCGACGGACAGGGCAATCAGCCCCAGCATTTT
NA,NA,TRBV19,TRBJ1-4,CASKGMTNEKLFF,TGTGCCAGTAAGGGGATGACTAATGAAAAACTGTTTTTT
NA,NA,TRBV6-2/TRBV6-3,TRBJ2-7,CASSLRQLEQYF,TGTGCCAGCAGTTTGAGACAGCTCGAGCAGTACTTC
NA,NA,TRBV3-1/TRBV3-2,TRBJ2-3,CASSQVASSRTDTQYF,TGTGCCAGCAGCCAAGTGGCTAGCTCACGCACAGATACGCAGTATTTT
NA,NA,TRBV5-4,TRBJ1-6,CASSSQGSDNSPLHF,TGTGCCAGCAGCTCTCAGGGGAGCGATAATTCACCCCTCCACTTT
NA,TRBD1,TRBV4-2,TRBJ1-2,CASSQVLRDRVNYGYTF,TGTGCCAGCAGCCAAGTGTTAAGGGACAGAGTTAACTATGGCTACACCTTC
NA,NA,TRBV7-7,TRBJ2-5,CASSPGSGLQETQYF,TGTGCCAGCAGCCCCGGTTCAGGGCTACAAGAGACCCAGTACTTC
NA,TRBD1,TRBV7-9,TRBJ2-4,CASSPPGQGPLAKNIQYF,TGTGCCAGCAGCCCTCCGGGACAGGGGCCTCTAGCCAAAAACATTCAGTACTTC
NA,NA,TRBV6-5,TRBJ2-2,CASTRRAAHRVELFF,TGTGCCAGCACGAGGAGGGCGGCCCACCGGGTAGAGCTGTTTTTT
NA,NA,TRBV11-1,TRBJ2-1,CASRRRGDEQFF,TGTGCCAGCCGCCGCAGGGGGGATGAGCAGTTCTTC
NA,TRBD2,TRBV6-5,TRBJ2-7,CASRPGLAAYEQYF,TGTGCCAGCAGGCCGGGACTAGCGGCTTACGAGCAGTACTTC
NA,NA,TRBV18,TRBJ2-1,CASSLGTRGPNEQFF,TGTGCCAGCTCACTCGGGACTAGGGGGCCGAATGAGCAGTTCTTC
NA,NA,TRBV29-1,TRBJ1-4,CSVSIRGGEKLFF,TGCAGCGTTAGTATTAGGGGTGGAGAAAAACTGTTTTTT
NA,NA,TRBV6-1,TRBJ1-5,CASSEDGGNQPQHF,TGTGCCAGCAGTGAGGACGGGGGAAATCAGCCCCAGCATTTT
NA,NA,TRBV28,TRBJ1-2,CASSTGLDGYTF,TGTGCCAGCAGTACAGGGTTAGATGGCTACACCTTC
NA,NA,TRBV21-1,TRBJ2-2,CASSNTLNTGELFF,TGTGCCAGCAGCAATACATTGAACACCGGGGAGCTGTTTTTT
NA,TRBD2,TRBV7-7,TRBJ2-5,CASSSRGGRAGETQYF,TGTGCTAGCAGCTCCAGGGGCGGGAGGGCCGGAGAGACCCAGTACTTC
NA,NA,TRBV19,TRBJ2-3,CASSISVSTDTQYF,TGTGCCAGTAGTATATCAGTTAGCACAGATACGCAGTATTTT
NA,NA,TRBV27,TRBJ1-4,CASSHLGSGEKLFF,TGTGCCAGCAGCCATCTGGGTTCCGGGGAAAAACTGTTTTTT
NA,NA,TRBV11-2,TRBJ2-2,CASSLSSGFANTGELFF,TGTGCCAGCAGCTTATCCAGCGGGTTTGCGAACACCGGGGAGCTGTTTTTT
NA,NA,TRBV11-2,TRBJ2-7,CASSSAQRHVFYEQYF,TGTGCCAGCAGCTCCGCGCAAAGACACGTTTTCTACGAGCAGTACTTC
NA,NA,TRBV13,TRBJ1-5,CASSPGPQGSQPQHF,TGTGCCAGCAGCCCCGGCCCACAGGGCAGTCAGCCCCAGCATTTT
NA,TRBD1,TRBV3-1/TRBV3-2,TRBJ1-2,CASSHGRGQVLGGYTF,TGTGCCAGCAGCCACGGAAGGGGGCAAGTGCTCGGCGGCTACACCTTC
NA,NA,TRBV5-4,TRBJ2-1,CASSFTPGSFASSYNEQFF,TGTGCCAGCAGCTTTACCCCCGGGTCTTTCGCGAGCTCCTACAATGAGCAGTTCTTC
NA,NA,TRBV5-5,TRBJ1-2,CASSADSLGYTF,TGTGCCAGCAGCGCGGACAGTCTCGGCTACACCTTC